The clone carrying this T cell receptor beta chain showed up many times. Antigen: not known. J lost 4 bases, V lost 5 bases, and 5 bases had no gene match. The CDR3 has 15 residues. Germline V gene sequence: CDR1 SGHTA, CDR2 FQGNSA. This record comes from a study of CD8 T cells in ankylosing spondylitis. Whole-study findings and limits: Prior work had noted some motif variants in reactive arthritis blood and synovial fluid. Disease-associated clones were CD8+ and fairly uncommon in peripheral blood. Blood of patients with ankylosing spondylitis appeared to be characterized by a TCR beta motif of about 8 highly homologous variants.

TCRdb redid the calling of the 5' RACE reads with MiXCR, one entry per CDR3 protein. The sample records more than 150,000 distinct CDR3 sequences, approximately 18% being singletons. The sample was blood, either unsorted or a sorted T cell fraction (not recorded which). The chain links TRBV7-2 to TRBJ2-1; 10 nucleotides align to TRBD1. The origin of this receptor is a male donor under 30 with ankylosing spondylitis or in good health (not recorded which). CDR3 DNA sequence: TGTGCCAGCAGCCGGACAGGGGGACAGTACAATGAGCAGTTCTTC. Its translation: CASSRTGGQYNEQFF.